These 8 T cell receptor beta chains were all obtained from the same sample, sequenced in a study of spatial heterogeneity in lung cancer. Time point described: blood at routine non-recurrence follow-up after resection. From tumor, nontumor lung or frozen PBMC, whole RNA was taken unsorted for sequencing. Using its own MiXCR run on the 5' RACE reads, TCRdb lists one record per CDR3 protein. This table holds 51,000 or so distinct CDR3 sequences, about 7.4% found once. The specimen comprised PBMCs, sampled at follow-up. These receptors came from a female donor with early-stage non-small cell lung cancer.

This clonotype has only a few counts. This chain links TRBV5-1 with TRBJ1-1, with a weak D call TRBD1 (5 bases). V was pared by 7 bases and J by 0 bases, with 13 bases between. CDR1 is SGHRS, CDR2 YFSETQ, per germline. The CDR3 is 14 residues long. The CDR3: CASGGLGLNTEAFF. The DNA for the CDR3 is TGCGCCAGCGGGGGTCTAGGACTGAACACTGAAGCTTTCTTT.

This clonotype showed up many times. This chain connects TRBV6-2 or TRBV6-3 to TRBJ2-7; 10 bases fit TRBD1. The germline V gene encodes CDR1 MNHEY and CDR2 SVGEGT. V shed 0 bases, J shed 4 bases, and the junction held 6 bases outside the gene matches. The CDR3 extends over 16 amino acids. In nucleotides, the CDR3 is TGTGCCAGCAGTTACTCGGGGACAGGGGCGCTGTACGAGCAGTACTTC. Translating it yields CASSYSGTGALYEQYF.

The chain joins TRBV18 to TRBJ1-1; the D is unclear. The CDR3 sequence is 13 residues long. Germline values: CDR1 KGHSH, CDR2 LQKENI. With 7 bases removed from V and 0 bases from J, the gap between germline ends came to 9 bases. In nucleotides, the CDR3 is TGTGCCAGCTGCCTTGCGATGAACACTGAAGCTTTCTTT. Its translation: CASCLAMNTEAFF.

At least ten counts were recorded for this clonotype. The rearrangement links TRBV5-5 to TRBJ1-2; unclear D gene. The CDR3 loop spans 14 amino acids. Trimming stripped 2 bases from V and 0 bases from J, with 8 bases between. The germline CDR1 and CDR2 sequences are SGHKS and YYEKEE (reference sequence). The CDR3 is CASSFVAANYGYTF. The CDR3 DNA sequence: TGTGCCAGCAGCTTTGTGGCAGCTAACTATGGCTACACCTTC.

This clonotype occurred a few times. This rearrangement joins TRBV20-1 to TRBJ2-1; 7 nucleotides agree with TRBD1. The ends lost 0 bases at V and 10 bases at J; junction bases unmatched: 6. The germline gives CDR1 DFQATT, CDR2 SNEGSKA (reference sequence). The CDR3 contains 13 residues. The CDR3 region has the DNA TGCAGTGCTAGAGAGAGGGGGCAGGTGGAGCAGTTCTTC. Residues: CSARERGQVEQFF.

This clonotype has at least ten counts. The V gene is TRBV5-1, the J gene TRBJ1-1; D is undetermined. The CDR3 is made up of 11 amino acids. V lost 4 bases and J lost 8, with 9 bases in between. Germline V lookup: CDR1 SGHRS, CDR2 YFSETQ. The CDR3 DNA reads TGCGCCAGCAGCGTCGCCGGGGAAGCTTTCTTT. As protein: CASSVAGEAFF.

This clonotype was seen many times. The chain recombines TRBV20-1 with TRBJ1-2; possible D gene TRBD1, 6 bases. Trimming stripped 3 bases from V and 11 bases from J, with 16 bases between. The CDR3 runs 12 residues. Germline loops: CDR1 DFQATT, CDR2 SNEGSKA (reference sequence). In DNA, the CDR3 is TGCAGTGCTAGTGCGGGACAAGACCCATACACCTTC. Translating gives CSASAGQDPYTF.

The CDR3 here is CASSLFGTGLGTEAFF. The CDR3 DNA sequence: TGTGCCAGCAGCTTATTTGGGACAGGGTTGGGCACTGAAGCTTTCTTT. The rearrangement links TRBV11-2 to TRBJ1-1; 9 positions agree with TRBD1. The CDR3 loop spans 16 amino acids. Trimming at V came to 2 bases and at J to 4 bases, leaving 8 bases not matched to a gene. Germline V gene data show CDR1 as SGHAT and CDR2 as FQNNGV.